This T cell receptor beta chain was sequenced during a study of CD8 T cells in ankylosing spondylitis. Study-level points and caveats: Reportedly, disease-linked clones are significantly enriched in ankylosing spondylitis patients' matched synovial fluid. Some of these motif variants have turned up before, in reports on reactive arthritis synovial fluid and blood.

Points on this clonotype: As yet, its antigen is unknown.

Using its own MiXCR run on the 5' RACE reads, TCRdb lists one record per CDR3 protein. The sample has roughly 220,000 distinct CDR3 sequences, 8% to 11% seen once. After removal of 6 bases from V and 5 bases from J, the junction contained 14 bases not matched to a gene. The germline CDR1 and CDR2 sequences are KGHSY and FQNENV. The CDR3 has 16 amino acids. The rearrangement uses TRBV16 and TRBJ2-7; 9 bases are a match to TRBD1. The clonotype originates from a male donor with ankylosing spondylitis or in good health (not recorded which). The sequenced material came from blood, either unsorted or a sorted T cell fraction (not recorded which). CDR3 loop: CASSQRGTGSFHEQYF. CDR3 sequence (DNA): TGTGCCAGCAGTCAACGAGGGACAGGGTCTTTCCACGAGCAGTACTTC.